Listed below are T cell receptor beta chains from one sample, sequenced in a study of blood T cell repertoires in COVID-19. Data came from immunoSEQ multiplex PCR; TCRdb stores just in-frame clones and leaves some out. The table includes roughly 110,000 clones, approximately 84% detected once. Sample: peripheral blood. The origin of the receptors is a woman aged 55 to 70 with acute or convalescent COVID-19. Both conserved end residues are part of each CDR3. Clone sizes are given selectively: once, few, many, or a class where the clone is expanded.

CDR3 protein: CSVGDSRKNTEAFF
V gene: TRBV29-1
J gene: TRBJ1-1
clone size: once

CDR3 protein: CASSEASGSLYEQYF
V gene: TRBV6-1
J gene: TRBJ2-7
clone size: NA

CDR3 protein: CAWGLGRTSDNEQFF
V gene: TRBV30
J gene: TRBJ2-1
clone size: NA

CDR3 protein: CASSFQGREAFF
V gene: TRBV5-4
J gene: TRBJ1-1
clone size: NA

CDR3 protein: CSVTDNNYEQYF
V gene: TRBV29-1
J gene: TRBJ2-7
clone size: many

CDR3 protein: CSARVESGANVLTF
V gene: TRBV29-1
J gene: TRBJ2-6
clone size: NA

CDR3 protein: CASSYSTLWGINTEAFF
V gene: TRBV6-2/TRBV6-3
J gene: TRBJ1-1
clone size: few

CDR3 protein: CASSFASGTGREAFF
V gene: TRBV19
J gene: TRBJ1-1
clone size: NA

CDR3 protein: CASLWRGEKLFF
V gene: TRBV7-5
J gene: TRBJ1-4
clone size: NA

CDR3 protein: CASSAGQGYEKLFF
V gene: TRBV9
J gene: TRBJ1-4
clone size: NA

CDR3 protein: CASSLWGTVTYPGGYTF
V gene: TRBV28
J gene: TRBJ1-2
clone size: NA

CDR3 protein: CASSQDFGGLAGNEQFF
V gene: TRBV3-1/TRBV3-2
J gene: TRBJ2-1
clone size: NA

CDR3 protein: CAWSVYGFGTDTQYF
V gene: TRBV30
J gene: TRBJ2-3
clone size: NA

CDR3 protein: CASSLGTSSRDNNEQFF
V gene: TRBV5-1
J gene: TRBJ2-1
clone size: NA

CDR3 protein: CASSVASGQTTDTQYF
V gene: TRBV9
J gene: TRBJ2-3
clone size: NA

CDR3 protein: CASSLGGGGYTF
V gene: TRBV7-9
J gene: TRBJ1-2
clone size: NA

CDR3 protein: CASGWTSGGADTQYF
V gene: TRBV12-5
J gene: TRBJ2-3
clone size: NA

CDR3 protein: CASSPRTASLNTEAFF
V gene: TRBV27
J gene: TRBJ1-1
clone size: NA

CDR3 protein: CASSQPGTGDIRSSYEQYF
V gene: TRBV23-1
J gene: TRBJ2-7
clone size: NA

CDR3 protein: CASGPPGDHETQYF
V gene: TRBV12-5
J gene: TRBJ2-5
clone size: NA

CDR3 protein: CASSVAQGLMAEAFF
V gene: TRBV6-1
J gene: TRBJ1-1
clone size: once

CDR3 protein: CASSLMGVMNTEAFF
V gene: TRBV7-2
J gene: TRBJ1-1
clone size: NA